This TCR beta chain was recorded in a study of cytomegalovirus exposure and HLA in healthy donors. Across the whole study: The 550 to 800 first-cohort repertoires and the 110 or so validation repertoires shared the same platform, a later analysis reported. Study-level points and caveats: Associated with cytomegalovirus, according to the listing, were fewer than 200 TCR beta chains. Rare TCR sequences dominated, though some public TCRs recurred in many donors. The classifier reportedly diagnosed cytomegalovirus status with high sensitivity and specificity.

The CDR3 is 14 residues long. Germline V lookup: CDR1 MNHEY, CDR2 SMNVEV (reference sequence). V lost 5 bases and J lost 3, with 13 bases in between. Notes on this clone: The antigen is unknown.

TCRdb's copy holds only in-frame clones and misses some; the assay was immunoSEQ multiplex PCR. The table has over 200,000 clones, almost 90% seen once. The source material was PBMCs. The J gene is TRBJ1-2, the V gene TRBV27; D unresolved. This clonotype was sampled from a woman under 30 in good health and CMV-seronegative. The CDR3, as DNA: TGTGCCAGCAGTCGCCCTGGTGGGCACTATGGCTACACCTTC. The encoded protein is CASSRPGGHYGYTF.